This TCR beta chain was captured in a study of technical replicates of blood from a few donors. Germline-derived CDR1 and CDR2 are LNHDA and SQIVND (reference sequence). The CDR3 extends over 13 amino acids. V was clipped by 5 bases and J by 6 bases, with 11 bases between them. Some clones are missing from TCRdb's copy, which holds only in-frame ones; the method was immunoSEQ multiplex PCR. Counted here are approximately 100,000 clones, under 96% occurring once; the ten biggest clones make up roughly 0.19%. This TCR was sampled from a human donor in good health. The chain joins TRBV19 to TRBJ1-5; D is possibly TRBD1 (6 bases). The source material was T cells isolated from PBMCs. The CDR3 DNA reads as TGTGCCAGTAGTCCCACCAGGGGTCAGCCCCAGCATTTT. It yields the protein CASSPTRGQPQHF. Variable domain in full (rest from reference TRBV19 and TRBJ1-5): DGGITQSPKYLFRKEGQNVTLSCEQNLNHDAMYWYRQDPGQGLRLIYYSQIVNDFQKGDIAEGYSVSREKKESFPLTVTSAQKNPTAFYLCASSPTRGQPQHFGDGTRLSIL.